In this sample, the clone carrying this T cell receptor (beta chain) turned up many times. The antigen remains unidentified. The CDR3 contains 12 residues. With 3 bases removed from V and 2 bases from J, the gap between germline ends came to 4 bases. These data are taken from a study of Graves' ophthalmopathy and Graves' hyperthyroidism. Study-wide results and caveats: Sensitivity reached 85% to 90% and specificity around 81% for a 13-signature model separating ophthalmopathy from stable hyperthyroidism. The model flagged ophthalmopathy progression at roughly 64% sensitivity and 72% to 85% specificity. Detected in blood as well were most expanded thyroid clonotypes with frequency above 0.001.

The sequenced template was RNA, covering the TCR beta CDR3 region. An opening RT-PCR round employed HTBI primers and preceded a second-round multiplex PCR. In TCRdb, the multiplex PCR reads were re-called with MiXCR into one record per CDR3 protein. The sample holds 170,000 or so distinct CDR3 sequences, over 35% seen once. This clonotype was sampled from a woman aged 40 to 55 with Graves' ophthalmopathy. The sample consisted of peripheral blood. The V gene is TRBV12-3 or TRBV12-4, the J gene TRBJ1-1; D is uncertain. The CDR3 spells CASSFLNTEAFF. The CDR3 DNA sequence: TGTGCCAGCAGTTTCTTAAACACTGAAGCTTTCTTT.